The rows below give T cell receptor beta chains drawn from one sample of a study of blood T cells in healthy people across ages. In TCRdb, the 5' RACE reads were re-called with MiXCR into one record per CDR3 protein. There are about 1.4 million distinct CDR3 sequences in the sample; approximately 59% occur only once, and approximately 7% lies in the top ten. The specimen was blood. The receptors derive from a man aged 18 to 30 in good health. Both conserved end residues are part of each CDR3. Fields, in order: J gene, V gene, clone size, CDR3 protein. A clone size is listed for some rows: how often the clone was seen (once, few, many), or a class if it is expanded.

j_call: TRBJ2-7; v_call: TRBV6-2/TRBV6-3; clone_size: NA; cdr3_aa: CASSYPPREQYF
j_call: TRBJ2-4; v_call: TRBV12-3/TRBV12-4; clone_size: NA; cdr3_aa: CASSGGGANIQYF
j_call: TRBJ1-2; v_call: TRBV6-1; clone_size: NA; cdr3_aa: CASGELGSYGYTF
j_call: TRBJ2-7; v_call: TRBV12-3/TRBV12-4; clone_size: NA; cdr3_aa: CASSTDRWTQISYEQYF
j_call: TRBJ2-5; v_call: TRBV7-2; clone_size: NA; cdr3_aa: CASSTTPRSWETQYF
j_call: TRBJ1-2; v_call: TRBV7-2; clone_size: NA; cdr3_aa: CASSLRFGRFNYGYTF
j_call: TRBJ2-7; v_call: TRBV20-1; clone_size: NA; cdr3_aa: CSARDIEREISYEQYF
j_call: TRBJ2-7; v_call: TRBV2; clone_size: NA; cdr3_aa: CASTEGVSYEQYF
j_call: TRBJ2-5; v_call: TRBV20-1; clone_size: NA; cdr3_aa: CSAAGSSQEAQYF
j_call: TRBJ2-2; v_call: TRBV20-1; clone_size: NA; cdr3_aa: CSAAAGGHSTGELFF
j_call: TRBJ1-2; v_call: TRBV4-3; clone_size: NA; cdr3_aa: CASSQEWRYGYTF
j_call: NA; v_call: TRBV4-1; clone_size: NA; cdr3_aa: CASSQTWTGNEQYF
j_call: TRBJ2-2; v_call: TRBV7-9; clone_size: few; cdr3_aa: CASSPLEGAMYTGELFF
j_call: TRBJ1-2; v_call: TRBV12-3/TRBV12-4; clone_size: NA; cdr3_aa: CASSPSRTGDVGGYTF
j_call: TRBJ2-1; v_call: TRBV7-2; clone_size: NA; cdr3_aa: CASSLDTAGEQFF
j_call: TRBJ1-6; v_call: TRBV25-1; clone_size: NA; cdr3_aa: CASIRGYNSPLHF
j_call: TRBJ2-1; v_call: TRBV3-1; clone_size: once; cdr3_aa: CASSQEFQAVQFF
j_call: TRBJ1-2; v_call: TRBV6-1; clone_size: NA; cdr3_aa: CASSEAQGAVLIDGYTF
j_call: TRBJ2-3; v_call: TRBV4-2; clone_size: once; cdr3_aa: CASSQEFGRGIDTQYF
j_call: TRBJ1-4; v_call: TRBV4-1; clone_size: NA; cdr3_aa: CASSQFVSPEEKLFF
j_call: TRBJ2-2; v_call: TRBV12-3/TRBV12-4; clone_size: once; cdr3_aa: CASRNSGTHTGELFF
j_call: TRBJ1-4; v_call: TRBV5-1; clone_size: NA; cdr3_aa: CASSLERDRGGRELFF
j_call: TRBJ1-5; v_call: TRBV10-3; clone_size: NA; cdr3_aa: CAISETGNQPQHF
j_call: TRBJ2-7; v_call: TRBV3-1; clone_size: once; cdr3_aa: CASSQVAESMQYF
j_call: TRBJ2-1; v_call: TRBV3-1; clone_size: NA; cdr3_aa: CASSQEGRTGLAGGNEQFF
j_call: TRBJ2-2; v_call: TRBV25-1; clone_size: few; cdr3_aa: CASGEITGELFF
j_call: TRBJ2-3; v_call: TRBV5-1; clone_size: NA; cdr3_aa: CASSSPDTDTQYF
j_call: TRBJ2-3; v_call: TRBV15; clone_size: NA; cdr3_aa: CATSRVASHSKDTQYF
j_call: TRBJ1-1; v_call: TRBV20-1; clone_size: NA; cdr3_aa: CSASFVGTEAFF
j_call: TRBJ2-1; v_call: TRBV3-1; clone_size: few; cdr3_aa: CASSQGDRPNEQFF
j_call: TRBJ2-3; v_call: TRBV7-2; clone_size: many; cdr3_aa: CASSLSGRTDTQYF
j_call: TRBJ2-7; v_call: TRBV9; clone_size: NA; cdr3_aa: CASSPFSGKSYEQYF
j_call: TRBJ1-6; v_call: TRBV4-3; clone_size: NA; cdr3_aa: CASSQRKVPSSYNSPLHF
j_call: TRBJ2-2; v_call: TRBV29-1; clone_size: few; cdr3_aa: CSVGTGGGELFF
j_call: TRBJ2-7; v_call: TRBV12-3/TRBV12-4; clone_size: few; cdr3_aa: CASSPPPPGGLFEQYF
j_call: TRBJ1-2; v_call: TRBV12-3/TRBV12-4; clone_size: NA; cdr3_aa: CASTLGGVNYGYTF
j_call: TRBJ2-1; v_call: TRBV6-5; clone_size: few; cdr3_aa: CASSYWRGNEQFF
j_call: TRBJ1-2; v_call: TRBV7-9; clone_size: few; cdr3_aa: CASSGDSLGYTF
j_call: TRBJ2-3; v_call: TRBV29-1; clone_size: few; cdr3_aa: CSVGGAGDPPDTQYF
j_call: TRBJ2-1; v_call: TRBV12-3/TRBV12-4; clone_size: NA; cdr3_aa: CASINAGTSENNEQFF
j_call: TRBJ2-3; v_call: TRBV4-3; clone_size: NA; cdr3_aa: CASSQATGTNTQYF
j_call: TRBJ2-3; v_call: TRBV4-2; clone_size: NA; cdr3_aa: CASSQEADVVPDTQYF
j_call: TRBJ2-1; v_call: TRBV15; clone_size: few; cdr3_aa: CATRSTSGVGSEQFF
j_call: TRBJ1-2; v_call: TRBV4-1; clone_size: NA; cdr3_aa: CASSQADREQDGYTF
j_call: TRBJ1-2; v_call: TRBV5-5; clone_size: few; cdr3_aa: CASSLAPGPIFYGYTF
j_call: NA; v_call: TRBV29-1; clone_size: NA; cdr3_aa: CSVKVVPYEQYF
j_call: TRBJ2-6; v_call: TRBV29-1; clone_size: many; cdr3_aa: CSVETGAGANVLTF
j_call: TRBJ2-4; v_call: TRBV20-1; clone_size: few; cdr3_aa: CSARGLLQSLNIQYF
j_call: TRBJ1-2; v_call: TRBV6-5; clone_size: NA; cdr3_aa: CASSNYRGATNYGYTF
j_call: TRBJ2-1; v_call: TRBV9; clone_size: NA; cdr3_aa: CASSVNGRAVEQFF
j_call: TRBJ1-4; v_call: TRBV9; clone_size: NA; cdr3_aa: CASSANRGLEKLFF